The rows below give T cell receptor beta chains drawn from one sample of a study of OX40 agonist ivuxolimab in advanced cancers. Here immunoSEQ multiplex PCR was the method, and the copy in TCRdb shows in-frame clones only, minus some. The sample lists fewer than 100,000 clones; approximately 80% were seen once. Sequences were derived from CD4+ or CD8+ T cells sorted from blood, sampled in a trial of the OX40 agonist ivuxolimab. All receptors derive from an adult with an advanced solid tumor such as melanoma, head and neck, liver or kidney cancer. Both conserved end residues are part of each CDR3. The D gene is left open where the match is weak. Only part of the rows carry a size: once, few, many, or a class if the clone is expanded.

CDR3nt,CDR3aa,abundance,j_gene,v_gene,d_gene
TGTGCCAGCAGAGGGGCAGCAACTAATGAAAAACTGTTTTTT,CASRGAATNEKLFF,NA,TRBJ1-4,TRBV7-9,NA
TGTGCCAGCTCCGAGGGAGCAACTAATGAAAAACTGTTTTTT,CASSEGATNEKLFF,NA,TRBJ1-4,TRBV18,NA
TGCGCCAGCAGCCAAGAGGCTCAGGGGAGCTACGAGCAGTACTTC,CASSQEAQGSYEQYF,NA,TRBJ2-7,TRBV4-1,NA
TGTGCCAGCAGCGTCGGACAGGGGGGTTCCTATAATTCACCCCTCCACTTT,CASSVGQGGSYNSPLHF,NA,TRBJ1-6,TRBV5-8,TRBD1
TGTGCCAGCAGCCCCAAAGTGCGAGGAAACAATGAGCAGTTCTTC,CASSPKVRGNNEQFF,NA,TRBJ2-1,TRBV6-1,NA
TGTGCCAGCAGTTCCCTGGGTGTTGCGGGGGAGACCCAGTACTTC,CASSSLGVAGETQYF,NA,TRBJ2-5,TRBV28,NA
TGCAGCGTTGAAGCCCGGGACAGGGGGGAAAAACTGTTTTTT,CSVEARDRGEKLFF,NA,TRBJ1-4,TRBV29-1,TRBD1
TGTGCCAGCAGCTTAGACAGGGGGCAAGATACGCAGTATTTT,CASSLDRGQDTQYF,once,TRBJ2-3,TRBV7-9,TRBD1
TGTGCTAGTGGTTTGGGGGGCACAGATACGCAGTATTTT,CASGLGGTDTQYF,once,TRBJ2-3,TRBV12-5,NA
TGCGCCAGCACACTTGGTGGCGGGAGGGCCGGGACCGGGGAGCTGTTTTTT,CASTLGGGRAGTGELFF,NA,TRBJ2-2,TRBV5-1,TRBD2
TGCGCCAGCAGTGAGGCAGGGGGCCGAGGGGAGCAGTTCTTC,CASSEAGGRGEQFF,once,TRBJ2-1,TRBV10-2,TRBD1
TGTGCCAGCAGCTTAACACGCCAAGGGGGCTACACCTTC,CASSLTRQGGYTF,NA,TRBJ1-2,TRBV7-2,NA
TGTGCCAGCAGTGACAGGGGGGTAGGTGAAGCTTTCTTT,CASSDRGVGEAFF,NA,TRBJ1-1,TRBV6-5,TRBD1
TGCAGCGTTGAAGACCTCAGGCGAGTAAACTATGGCTACACCTTC,CSVEDLRRVNYGYTF,NA,TRBJ1-2,TRBV29-1,NA
TGTGCCAGCAGTTACTCGTCAGGGGCTAGCAATCAGCCCCAGCATTTT,CASSYSSGASNQPQHF,NA,TRBJ1-5,TRBV6-6,NA
TGTGCCAGCAGTTCTTACCGGGACATATTCTCTGGAAACACCATATATTTT,CASSSYRDIFSGNTIYF,NA,TRBJ1-3,TRBV25-1,NA
TGCGCCAGCAGCCACGCCCAGGGAACCTACGAGCAGTACTTC,CASSHAQGTYEQYF,NA,TRBJ2-7,TRBV4-1,NA
TGCGCCAGCAGCTCGGCACCGGGACAACAAAACTATGGCTACACCTTC,CASSSAPGQQNYGYTF,NA,TRBJ1-2,TRBV5-1,NA
TGTGCCAGCAGCTTGGGGGGCCGACAGGGGTACTATGGCTACACCTTC,CASSLGGRQGYYGYTF,NA,TRBJ1-2,TRBV5-5,TRBD1
TGTGCCAGCAGTTACAACATGCAGGAGACCCAGTACTTC,CASSYNMQETQYF,once,TRBJ2-5,TRBV6-6,NA
TGTGCCAGCAGTTCCACACAGGGTAGGGACACTGAAGCTTTCTTT,CASSSTQGRDTEAFF,NA,TRBJ1-1,TRBV6-5,NA
TGTGCCAGCAGCTTACTCAGTAGCGGGAGCAACAATGAGCAGTTCTTC,CASSLLSSGSNNEQFF,NA,TRBJ2-1,TRBV7-8,TRBD2
TGTGCCAGCAGCCGAACGGACAGGGGCTTCTACACCTTC,CASSRTDRGFYTF,NA,TRBJ1-2,TRBV5-4,TRBD1
TGTGCCAGCTCCCGGGGCAGGGACACTGAAGCTTTCTTT,CASSRGRDTEAFF,NA,TRBJ1-1,TRBV18,NA
TGTGCCAGCTCGGCTGGAAACACCATATATTTT,CASSAGNTIYF,NA,TRBJ1-3,TRBV6-6,NA
TGTGCCAGCACCGGACAGGGCCCCGACTATGGCTACACCTTC,CASTGQGPDYGYTF,NA,TRBJ1-2,TRBV6-6,TRBD1
TGTGCCAGTAGTATAATTCAGGGGCAACCGCACTATAGCAATCAGCCCCAGCATTTT,CASSIIQGQPHYSNQPQHF,NA,TRBJ1-5,TRBV19,NA
TGTGCCAGCTCACGTTCCGGGACGGCTCCTTTATCCTACGAGCAGTACTTC,CASSRSGTAPLSYEQYF,NA,TRBJ2-7,TRBV18,NA
TGTGCCAGCAGCTTGGTCGGCAGGGGGCTCACTGAAGCTTTCTTT,CASSLVGRGLTEAFF,NA,TRBJ1-1,TRBV5-4,TRBD1
TGTGCCAGCAGTGAAGCGTTGCGGACCAACTATGGCTACACCTTC,CASSEALRTNYGYTF,NA,TRBJ1-2,TRBV6-1,NA
TGTGCCAGCAATCGGCCCTATAGCCAAGAGACCCAGTACTTC,CASNRPYSQETQYF,once,TRBJ2-5,TRBV2,NA
TGTGCCAGCACCCCTTGGGACCAAACACTCAATGAGCAGTTCTTC,CASTPWDQTLNEQFF,NA,TRBJ2-1,TRBV5-6,NA
TGTGCCAGCAGTTGCGGGAACACTGAAGCTTTCTTT,CASSCGNTEAFF,few,TRBJ1-1,TRBV21-1,NA
TGTGCCAGCGGGGATAGCGGGGGGGAGCTGTTTTTT,CASGDSGGELFF,NA,TRBJ2-2,TRBV2,TRBD2
TGTGCCAGCGCAGCCGGGACACTTCAAGAGACCCAGTACTTC,CASAAGTLQETQYF,NA,TRBJ2-5,TRBV2,NA
TGCAGCGTTAAGCGGGAGTCAGCCGGGGAGCTGTTTTTT,CSVKRESAGELFF,NA,TRBJ2-2,TRBV29-1,TRBD2
TGTGCCACCAGCAGAGGACAGGGAGGAGAGACCCAGTACTTC,CATSRGQGGETQYF,NA,TRBJ2-5,TRBV15,NA
TGTGCCAGCAGCAAGAGCGGGGGTAACACCGGGGAGCTGTTTTTT,CASSKSGGNTGELFF,NA,TRBJ2-2,TRBV7-8,TRBD2
TGTGCCAGCAGCCAAGCTGCAGGGACGAACTATGGCTACACCTTC,CASSQAAGTNYGYTF,NA,TRBJ1-2,TRBV4-2,NA
TGTGCCAGCAGTCCCGCGGGCTCCCGGTTGAGAAATACGCAGTATTTT,CASSPAGSRLRNTQYF,NA,TRBJ2-3,TRBV6-4,NA
TGCGCCAGCAGCTCAGGGACGAGGGACAGGGTCACAGATACGCAGTATTTT,CASSSGTRDRVTDTQYF,NA,TRBJ2-3,TRBV5-1,TRBD1
TGTGCCAGCTCTCCCGGGACAGGGGGTCGGAATGAGCAGTTCTTC,CASSPGTGGRNEQFF,NA,TRBJ2-1,TRBV6-6,TRBD1
TGTGCCTGGAGTGTCGACAGTAATCAGCCCCAGCATTTT,CAWSVDSNQPQHF,few,TRBJ1-5,TRBV30,NA
TGTGCCACCAGCGACCGGGACAGCATTCACTCTGGAAACACCATATATTTT,CATSDRDSIHSGNTIYF,NA,TRBJ1-3,TRBV15,TRBD1
TGTGCCAGCTCACAGGGGAACACTGAAGCTTTCTTT,CASSQGNTEAFF,NA,TRBJ1-1,TRBV18,NA
TGTGCCAGCAGTCACCCGGTGGGAGGCTACTACGAGCAGTACTTC,CASSHPVGGYYEQYF,NA,TRBJ2-7,TRBV7-2,NA
TGTGCCAGCAGTTCGACAGGGGCTAATTCACCCCTCCACTTT,CASSSTGANSPLHF,NA,TRBJ1-6,TRBV7-9,TRBD1
TGTGCCAGCAGCTTTGCCGGGACGGAAGCCTACGAGCAGTACTTC,CASSFAGTEAYEQYF,NA,TRBJ2-7,TRBV7-2,NA
TGTGCCAGCAGCGTAGCGGGAGGGTACCAAGAGACCCAGTACTTC,CASSVAGGYQETQYF,NA,TRBJ2-5,TRBV9,TRBD2
TGTGCCAGTAGAAGAAACGAAGGCACCGGGGAGCTGTTTTTT,CASRRNEGTGELFF,NA,TRBJ2-2,TRBV19,NA
TGTGCCAGCAGTTTATGGGGGCGGGGCGCAGATGGCTACACCTTC,CASSLWGRGADGYTF,NA,TRBJ1-2,TRBV28,NA
TGTGCCAGCAGCCCGAGGACAGATACGCAGTATTTT,CASSPRTDTQYF,NA,TRBJ2-3,TRBV9,NA
TGTGCCAGCATAACTGAATACGAGCAGTACTTC,CASITEYEQYF,NA,TRBJ2-7,TRBV2,NA
TGTGCCAGCAGCTTAGCGCGGGACAGCCATGAGACCCAGTACTTC,CASSLARDSHETQYF,few,TRBJ2-5,TRBV7-2,NA
TGTGCCAGCAGCCGGGGACGATTAAACACCGGGGAGCTGTTTTTT,CASSRGRLNTGELFF,once,TRBJ2-2,TRBV27,NA